This T cell receptor (beta chain) was sequenced for a study of beta chain features in type 1 diabetes. Expressed TCRB transcripts were sequenced after all isolated RNA was converted to cDNA. This table comes from immunoSEQ multiplex PCR, and its TCRdb copy is limited to in-frame clones, with some not included. The sample yields 500,000 to 800,000 clones, roughly 12% seen once. The table lists this clone with a few counts. The antigen remains undetermined. Other nucleotide sequences from this sample produce the same CDR3. CD45RO/CCR7/CD25/CD127/CD95/CD27 separated CD4+ naive, central memory, regulatory and stem cell-like memory cells by sorting. Findings of the study overall: VDJ junctions from patients with type 1 diabetes contained fewer insertions and more deletions. Highly expressing activated T cells could be over-counted with a cDNA template. Shorter TCRB CDR3s, moderately but significantly so, were found in Type 1 diabetes patients in all four CD4+ subsets.

The V end lost 1 base, the J end lost 4 bases, and 5 bases lay between the germline ends. Germline-derived CDR1 and CDR2 are MNHNS and SASEGT. This CDR3 has 13 residues. This sequence was found in a man younger than 40 with type 1 diabetes. The V call is TRBV6-1, the J call TRBJ1-5; no clear D gene. Sequenced sample: naive CD4+ T cells from blood. CDR3 in DNA: TGTGCCAGCAGTGAAGTCCGGAATCAGCCCCAGCATTTT. Translated: CASSEVRNQPQHF.